A selection of T cell receptor beta chains follows, all from one sample in a study of cytomegalovirus exposure and HLA in healthy donors. Libraries were prepared by immunoSEQ multiplex PCR; TCRdb keeps only in-frame clonotypes and omits some of them. The sample has 190,000 or so clones; 80% to 85% are singletons. The sample consisted of PBMCs. Every receptor here comes from a woman aged 18-29 years in good health and CMV-seropositive. CDR3s include the opening cysteine and the closing phenylalanine or tryptophan.

J | V | length | CDR3
TRBJ2-7 | TRBV7-6 | 16 | CASSLLAPPRAYEQYF
TRBJ1-2 | TRBV6-5 | 14 | CASSYIDRANGYTF
TRBJ2-7 | TRBV5-6 | 13 | CASSSSGNYEQYF
TRBJ2-7 | TRBV13 | 14 | CASSSGTGVNEQYF
TRBJ2-7 | TRBV28 | 15 | CASSPLERRTFEQYF
TRBJ2-1 | TRBV6-6 | 12 | CASSYSANEQFF
TRBJ2-1 | TRBV7-6 | 13 | CASSTLQGNEQFF
TRBJ1-2 | TRBV7-2 | 14 | CASNDGQANYGYTF
TRBJ1-4 | TRBV6-1 | 13 | CASSEGVQEKLFF
TRBJ1-5 | TRBV2 | 15 | CASKNSDSSNQPQHF
TRBJ1-2 | TRBV6-6 | 16 | CASSPNEGQGNYGYTF
TRBJ2-5 | TRBV5-1 | 16 | CASSLESGEVGETQYF
TRBJ1-5 | TRBV19 | 13 | CASSMGPGQPQHF
TRBJ1-2 | TRBV18 | 14 | CASSPDSPGGGYTF
TRBJ1-5 | TRBV7-8 | 14 | CASSHRVGNQPQHF
TRBJ2-5 | TRBV7-8 | 9 | CASSSPEYF
TRBJ2-3 | TRBV7-6 | 17 | CASSLLEAGGRTDTQYF
TRBJ2-2 | TRBV4-1 | 14 | CASRSTGRGGELFF
TRBJ2-7 | TRBV9 | 14 | CASSPGLAPYEQYF
TRBJ1-3 | TRBV10-3 | 11 | CAISDLNTIYF
TRBJ2-4 | TRBV28 | 14 | CASSLGGAKNIQYF
TRBJ2-4 | TRBV19 | 16 | CASSKMAGGAKNIQYF
TRBJ2-7 | TRBV11-3 | 13 | CASSPDRGYEQYF
TRBJ1-5 | TRBV6-5 | 16 | CASSLDGGEGNQPQHF
TRBJ1-4 | TRBV5-1 | 14 | CASSLDRGREKLFF
TRBJ2-1 | TRBV27 | 15 | CASSISGGRYNEQFF
TRBJ2-1 | TRBV11-3 | 15 | CASSPGASGVNEQFF
TRBJ2-1 | TRBV9 | 15 | CASSAPPGRNNEQFF
TRBJ2-7 | TRBV19 | 14 | CASTTDSDPYEQYF
TRBJ1-4 | TRBV2 | 12 | CASRGQGDKLFF